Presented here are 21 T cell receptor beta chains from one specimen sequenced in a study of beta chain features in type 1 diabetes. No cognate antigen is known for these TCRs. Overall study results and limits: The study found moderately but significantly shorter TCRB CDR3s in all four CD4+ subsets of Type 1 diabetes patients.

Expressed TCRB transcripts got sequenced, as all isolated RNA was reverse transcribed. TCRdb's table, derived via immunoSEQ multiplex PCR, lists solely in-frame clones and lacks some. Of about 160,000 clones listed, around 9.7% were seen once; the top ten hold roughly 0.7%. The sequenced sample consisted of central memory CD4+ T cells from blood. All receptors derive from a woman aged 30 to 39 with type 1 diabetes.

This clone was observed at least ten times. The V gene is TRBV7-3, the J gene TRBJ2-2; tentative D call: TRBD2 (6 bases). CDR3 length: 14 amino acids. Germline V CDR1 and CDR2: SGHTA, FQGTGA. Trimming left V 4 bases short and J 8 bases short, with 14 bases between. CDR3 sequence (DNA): TGTGCCAGCAGCTCCTCATCTAGCGATGGGGAGCTGTTTTTT. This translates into CASSSSSSDGELFF.

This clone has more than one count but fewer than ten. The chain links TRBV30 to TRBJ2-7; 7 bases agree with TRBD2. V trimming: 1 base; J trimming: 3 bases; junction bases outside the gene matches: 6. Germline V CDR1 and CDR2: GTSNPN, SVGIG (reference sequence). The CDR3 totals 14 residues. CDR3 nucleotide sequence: TGTGCCTGGAGTGAACCGGGACTAAACTACGAGCAGTACTTC. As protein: CAWSEPGLNYEQYF.

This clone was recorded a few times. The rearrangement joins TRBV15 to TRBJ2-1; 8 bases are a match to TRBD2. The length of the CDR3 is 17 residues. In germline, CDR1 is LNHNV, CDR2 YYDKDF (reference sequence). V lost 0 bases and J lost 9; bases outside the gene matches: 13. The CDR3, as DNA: TGTGCCACCAGCAGAGACGTAGCGGGACTGACGAGGGGTGAGCAGTTCTTC. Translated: CATSRDVAGLTRGEQFF.

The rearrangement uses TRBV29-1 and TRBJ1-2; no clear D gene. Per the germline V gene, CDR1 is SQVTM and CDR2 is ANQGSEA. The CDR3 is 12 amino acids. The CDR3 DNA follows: TGCAGTGCCAAACCGCGTAACTATGGCTACACCTTC. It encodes CSAKPRNYGYTF.

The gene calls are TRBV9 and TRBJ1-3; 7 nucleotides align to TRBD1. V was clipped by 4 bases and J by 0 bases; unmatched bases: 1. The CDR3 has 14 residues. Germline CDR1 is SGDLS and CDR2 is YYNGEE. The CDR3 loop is CASSQGGSGNTIYF. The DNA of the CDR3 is TGTGCCAGCAGCCAGGGGGGCTCTGGAAACACCATATATTTT.

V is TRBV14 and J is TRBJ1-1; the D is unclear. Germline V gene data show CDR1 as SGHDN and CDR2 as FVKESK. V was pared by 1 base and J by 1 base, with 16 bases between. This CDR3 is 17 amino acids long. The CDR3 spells CASSQVPRHKQNTEAFF. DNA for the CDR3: TGTGCCAGCAGCCAAGTCCCTCGACACAAGCAGAACACTGAAGCTTTCTTT.

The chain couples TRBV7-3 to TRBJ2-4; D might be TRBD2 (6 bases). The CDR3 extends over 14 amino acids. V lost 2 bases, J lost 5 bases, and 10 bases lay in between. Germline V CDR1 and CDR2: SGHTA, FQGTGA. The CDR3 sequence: CASSLGGSQNIQYF. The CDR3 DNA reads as TGTGCCAGCAGCTTAGGGGGGAGCCAAAACATTCAGTACTTC.

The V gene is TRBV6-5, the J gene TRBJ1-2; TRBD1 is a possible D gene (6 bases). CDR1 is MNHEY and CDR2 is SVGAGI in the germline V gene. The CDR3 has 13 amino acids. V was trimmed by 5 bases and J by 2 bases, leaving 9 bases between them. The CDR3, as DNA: TGTGCCAGCAGTCGGACAGCAAACTATGGCTACACCTTC. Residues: CASSRTANYGYTF.

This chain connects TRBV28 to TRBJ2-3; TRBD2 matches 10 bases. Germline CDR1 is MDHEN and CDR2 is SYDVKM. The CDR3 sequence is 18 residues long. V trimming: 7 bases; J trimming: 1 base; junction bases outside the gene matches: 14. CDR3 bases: TGTGCCAGCATCTCCGGACTAGCGGAGTGGGTCGGCACAGATACGCAGTATTTT. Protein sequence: CASISGLAEWVGTDTQYF. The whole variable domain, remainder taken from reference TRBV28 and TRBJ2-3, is DVKVTQSSRYLVKRTGEKVFLECVQDMDHENMFWYRQDPGLGLRLIYFSYDVKMKEKGDIPEGYSVSREKKERFSLILESASTNQTSMYLCASISGLAEWVGTDTQYFGPGTRLTVL.

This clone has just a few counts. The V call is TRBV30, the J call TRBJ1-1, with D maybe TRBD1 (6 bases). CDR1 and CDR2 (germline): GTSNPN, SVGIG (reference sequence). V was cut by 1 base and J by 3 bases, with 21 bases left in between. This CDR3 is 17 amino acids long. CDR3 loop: CAWSAEGRGRRDTEAFF. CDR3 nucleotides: TGTGCCTGGAGTGCCGAGGGGAGGGGGAGGCGGGACACTGAAGCTTTCTTT.

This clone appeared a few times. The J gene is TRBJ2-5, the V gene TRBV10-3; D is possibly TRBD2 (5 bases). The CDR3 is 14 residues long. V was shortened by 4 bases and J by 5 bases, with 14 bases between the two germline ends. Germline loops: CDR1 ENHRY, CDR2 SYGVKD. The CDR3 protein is CAISAGFRGETQYF. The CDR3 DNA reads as TGTGCCATCAGTGCTGGGTTTCGAGGGGAGACCCAGTACTTC.

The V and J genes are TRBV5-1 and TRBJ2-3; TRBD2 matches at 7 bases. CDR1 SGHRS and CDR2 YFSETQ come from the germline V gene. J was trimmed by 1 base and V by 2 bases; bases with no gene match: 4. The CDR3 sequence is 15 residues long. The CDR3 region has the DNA TGCGCCAGCAGCTTCTTAGCGGGTGGCACAGATACGCAGTATTTT. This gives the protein CASSFLAGGTDTQYF.

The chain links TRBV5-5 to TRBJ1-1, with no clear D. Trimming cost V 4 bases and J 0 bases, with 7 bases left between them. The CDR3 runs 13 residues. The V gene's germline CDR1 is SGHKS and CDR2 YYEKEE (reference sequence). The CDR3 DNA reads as TGTGCCAGCAGCGCGGCCTTGAACACTGAAGCTTTCTTT. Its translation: CASSAALNTEAFF.

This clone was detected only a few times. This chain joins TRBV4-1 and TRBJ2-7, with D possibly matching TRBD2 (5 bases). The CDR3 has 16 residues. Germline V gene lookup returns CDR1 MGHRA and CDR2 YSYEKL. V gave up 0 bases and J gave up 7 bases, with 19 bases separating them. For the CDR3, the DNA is TGCGCCAGCAGCCAAGATGGCGGACTTTTCCGAGTTGAGCAGTACTTC. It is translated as CASSQDGGLFRVEQYF.

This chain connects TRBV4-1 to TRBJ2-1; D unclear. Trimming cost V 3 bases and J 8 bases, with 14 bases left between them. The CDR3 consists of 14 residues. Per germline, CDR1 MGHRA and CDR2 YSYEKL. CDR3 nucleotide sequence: TGCGCCAGCAGCCATCCCCCCAGAAGCGATGAGCAGTTCTTC. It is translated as CASSHPPRSDEQFF.

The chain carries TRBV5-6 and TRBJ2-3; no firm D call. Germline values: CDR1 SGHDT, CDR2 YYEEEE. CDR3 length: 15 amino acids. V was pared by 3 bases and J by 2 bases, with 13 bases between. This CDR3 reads CASSSILSPTDTQYF. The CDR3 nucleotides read TGTGCCAGCAGCTCCATCCTATCTCCCACAGATACGCAGTATTTT.

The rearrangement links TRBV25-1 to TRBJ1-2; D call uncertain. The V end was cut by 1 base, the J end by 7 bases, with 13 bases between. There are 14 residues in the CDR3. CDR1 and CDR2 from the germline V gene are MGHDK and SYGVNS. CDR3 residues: CASSELMKEGGYTF. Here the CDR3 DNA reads TGTGCCAGCAGTGAATTAATGAAGGAGGGTGGCTACACCTTC.

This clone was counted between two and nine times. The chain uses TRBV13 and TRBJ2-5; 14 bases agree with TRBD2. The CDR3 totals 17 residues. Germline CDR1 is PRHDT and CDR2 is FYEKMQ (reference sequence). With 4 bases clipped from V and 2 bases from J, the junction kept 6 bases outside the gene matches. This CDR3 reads CASSSGLAGVGQETQYF. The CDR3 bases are TGTGCCAGCAGCTCGGGACTAGCGGGAGTCGGGCAAGAGACCCAGTACTTC.

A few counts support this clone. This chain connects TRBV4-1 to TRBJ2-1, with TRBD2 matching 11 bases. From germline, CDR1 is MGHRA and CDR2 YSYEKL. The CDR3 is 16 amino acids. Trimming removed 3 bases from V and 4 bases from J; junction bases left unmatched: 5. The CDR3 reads CASSHGTSGLYNEQFF. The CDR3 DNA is TGCGCCAGCAGCCACGGGACTAGCGGACTATACAATGAGCAGTTCTTC.

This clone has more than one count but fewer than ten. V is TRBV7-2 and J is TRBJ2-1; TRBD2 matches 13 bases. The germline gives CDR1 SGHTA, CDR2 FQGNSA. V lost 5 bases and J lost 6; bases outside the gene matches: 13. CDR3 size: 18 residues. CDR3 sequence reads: CASSPRRGGLAGTNEQFF. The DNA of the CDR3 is TGTGCCAGCAGCCCGAGGCGGGGGGGACTAGCGGGGACCAATGAGCAGTTCTTC.

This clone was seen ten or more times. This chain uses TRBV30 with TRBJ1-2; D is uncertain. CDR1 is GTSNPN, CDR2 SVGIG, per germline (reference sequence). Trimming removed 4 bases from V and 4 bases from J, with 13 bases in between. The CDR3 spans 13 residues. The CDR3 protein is CAWNSLRSYGYTF. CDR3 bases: TGTGCCTGGAACTCGCTGAGGTCCTATGGCTACACCTTC. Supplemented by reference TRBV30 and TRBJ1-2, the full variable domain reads SQTIHQWPATLVQPVGSPLSLECTVEGTSNPNLYWYRQAAGRGLQLLFYSVGIGQISSEVPQNLSASRPQDRQFILSSKKLLLSDSGFYLCAWNSLRSYGYTFGSGTRLTVV.